This TCR beta chain was documented in a study of neoadjuvant nivolumab and ipilimumab in lung cancer. Trimming removed 0 bases from V and 7 bases from J; junction bases left unmatched: 6. CDR3 length equals 14 residues. Germline CDR1 is MNHEY and CDR2 is SVGAGI. Sequencing was performed with immunoSEQ multiplex PCR; in TCRdb, only in-frame clones are kept and a portion is missing. The sample carries tens of thousands of clones, approximately 85% recorded once. A few counts support this clone. Its cognate antigen is unknown. The study's findings and limits: Higher pretherapy blood TCR richness went with higher resected-tumor richness. Only a small number of samples underwent TCR sequencing. TCR clonality did not significantly correlate with pathologic tumor regression.

V gene TRBV6-5 combines with J gene TRBJ2-7; 7 nucleotides align to TRBD2. The sample here was tumor tissue, taken after neoadjuvant nivolumab, alone or with ipilimumab, at or shortly before surgery. The TCR originated in an adult with non-small cell lung cancer. The CDR3 DNA follows: TGTGCCAGCAGTTACTCCGGGGGAGGGAAAGAGCAGTACTTC. Its translation: CASSYSGGGKEQYF.